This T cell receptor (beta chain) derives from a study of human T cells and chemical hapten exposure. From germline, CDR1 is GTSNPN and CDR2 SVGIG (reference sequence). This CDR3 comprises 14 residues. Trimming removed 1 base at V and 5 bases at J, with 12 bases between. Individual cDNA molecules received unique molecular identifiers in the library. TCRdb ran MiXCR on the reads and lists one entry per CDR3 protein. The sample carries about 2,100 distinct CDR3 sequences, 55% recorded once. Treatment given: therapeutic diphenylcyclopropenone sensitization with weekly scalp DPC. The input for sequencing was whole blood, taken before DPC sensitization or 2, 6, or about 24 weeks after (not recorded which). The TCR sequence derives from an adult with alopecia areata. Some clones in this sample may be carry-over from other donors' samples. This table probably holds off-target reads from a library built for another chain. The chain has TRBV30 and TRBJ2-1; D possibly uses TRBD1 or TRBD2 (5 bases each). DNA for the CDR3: TGTGCCTGGAGTGGACCGGGGCGAAACAATGAGCAGTTCTTC. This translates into CAWSGPGRNNEQFF.